The 27 T cell receptor beta chains given below trace back to one sample, sequenced in a study of blood T cell repertoires in COVID-19. Method: immunoSEQ multiplex PCR; TCRdb's copy keeps in-frame clones and lacks some. The table records 200,000 to 250,000 clones, around 91% of them present only once. The material sequenced was PBMCs or T cells enriched from blood (not recorded which). The receptors originated from a woman aged 18-29 years in a cohort exposed to, infected with or recovered from COVID-19 (not recorded which).

The rearrangement joins TRBV5-4 to TRBJ2-5; 9 nucleotides agree with TRBD1. V was pared by 0 bases and J by 5 bases, with 2 bases of the junction left unmatched. Germline-derived CDR1 and CDR2 are SGHNT and YYREEE (reference sequence). The CDR3 extends over 14 amino acids. CDR3 bases: TGTGCCAGCAGCTTGGTAGACAGGGGGGAGACCCAGTACTTC. This encodes CASSLVDRGETQYF.

This clone was seen only a few times. CDR3 in amino acids: CASSLVSGDSNSPLHF. CDR3 coding DNA: TGTGCCAGCAGCTTAGTCTCTGGGGACAGCAATTCACCCCTCCACTTT. The gene calls are TRBV11-2 and TRBJ1-6, with 7 positions matching TRBD1. The CDR3 has 16 residues. CDR1 and CDR2 from the germline V gene are SGHAT and FQNNGV. With 1 base clipped from V and 7 bases from J, the junction kept 7 bases outside the gene matches.

J is TRBJ2-7 and V is TRBV28, with TRBD1 identical over 12 bases. J was trimmed by 6 bases and V by 5 bases; bases with no gene match: 11. The germline gives CDR1 MDHEN, CDR2 SYDVKM. The CDR3 covers 16 residues. Written as DNA, the CDR3 is TGTGCCAGCAGTCCTTCTGGGGGGACAGGGGGCTTCGAGCAGTACTTC. The encoded protein is CASSPSGGTGGFEQYF. The whole variable domain, remainder taken from reference TRBV28 and TRBJ2-7, is DVKVTQSSRYLVKRTGEKVFLECVQDMDHENMFWYRQDPGLGLRLIYFSYDVKMKEKGDIPEGYSVSREKKERFSLILESASTNQTSMYLCASSPSGGTGGFEQYFGPGTRLTVT.

The chain has TRBV5-1 and TRBJ2-3, with D perhaps TRBD1 (6 bases). Germline loops: CDR1 SGHRS, CDR2 YFSETQ. The CDR3 runs to 18 residues. V was shortened by 2 bases and J by 6 bases, with 25 bases between the two germline ends. The CDR3 sequence: CASSFAGVTPLFVDTQYF. The CDR3 DNA is TGCGCCAGCAGCTTCGCAGGGGTGACGCCGCTTTTCGTGGATACGCAGTATTTT. Variable domain in full (rest from reference TRBV5-1 and TRBJ2-3): KAGVTQTPRYLIKTRGQQVTLSCSPISGHRSVSWYQQTPGQGLQFLFEYFSETQRNKGNFPGRFSGRQFSNSRSEMNVSTLELGDSALYLCASSFAGVTPLFVDTQYFGPGTRLTVL.

The rearrangement joins TRBV7-3 to TRBJ2-3; TRBD2 matches at 9 bases. The germline V gene encodes CDR1 SGHTA and CDR2 FQGTGA. This CDR3 contains 15 residues. V lost 2 bases to trimming and J lost 5 bases; unmatched junction nucleotides: 5. The CDR3 is CASSLLAGVQDTQYF. CDR3 coding DNA: TGTGCCAGCAGCTTATTAGCGGGGGTCCAAGATACGCAGTATTTT.

This chain uses TRBV19 with TRBJ1-5; possibly TRBD1 for D (5 bases). Germline V gene data show CDR1 as LNHDA and CDR2 as SQIVND (reference sequence). This CDR3 has 16 residues. V shed 2 bases and J shed 3 bases, with 14 bases lying between them. The CDR3 loop is CASSISWQGFNQPQHF. DNA of the CDR3: TGTGCCAGTAGTATAAGTTGGCAGGGCTTCAATCAGCCCCAGCATTTT. Using reference TRBV19 and TRBJ1-5 for the parts outside the CDR3, the full variable domain is DGGITQSPKYLFRKEGQNVTLSCEQNLNHDAMYWYRQDPGQGLRLIYYSQIVNDFQKGDIAEGYSVSREKKESFPLTVTSAQKNPTAFYLCASSISWQGFNQPQHFGDGTRLSIL.

The chain uses TRBV2 and TRBJ1-5; 9 bases agree with TRBD1. After removal of 7 bases from V and 4 bases from J, the junction contained 5 bases not matched to a gene. This CDR3 is built from 14 residues. Germline V gene lookup returns CDR1 SNHLY and CDR2 FYNNEI. The CDR3 loop is CASKGTGPNQPQHF. The DNA of the CDR3 is TGTGCCAGCAAGGGGACAGGGCCAAATCAGCCCCAGCATTTT.

The V call is TRBV30, the J call TRBJ1-2; a weak D match, TRBD1 (6 bases). The V gene lost 5 bases and the J gene lost 4 bases, with 14 bases spanning the gap. In germline, CDR1 is GTSNPN, CDR2 SVGIG (reference sequence). The CDR3 contains 13 residues. The CDR3 DNA sequence: TGTGCCTGGTCCCGACAGGACAGCTATGGCTACACCTTC. It codes for CAWSRQDSYGYTF.

The chain combines TRBV5-1 with TRBJ1-3; 8 bases map to TRBD1. The V gene end was trimmed by 4 bases and the J gene end by 4 bases; junction bases not matched to a gene: 7. This CDR3 comprises 15 residues. The germline gives CDR1 SGHRS, CDR2 YFSETQ. CDR3: CASSHGTGEGNTIYF. In DNA, the CDR3 is TGCGCCAGCAGCCACGGGACAGGAGAAGGAAACACCATATATTTT.

This clone was seen once. V is TRBV4-1 and J is TRBJ1-4, with D tentatively TRBD1 (5 bases). Germline V CDR1 and CDR2: MGHRA, YSYEKL. This CDR3 is built from 15 residues. The germline V and J ends were trimmed by 2 bases and 5 bases, with 12 bases remaining between them. CDR3 coding DNA: TGCGCCAGCAGCCAACCAGACAGAGACAATGAAAAACTGTTTTTT. Translation gives CASSQPDRDNEKLFF.

V gene TRBV28 combines with J gene TRBJ1-2; a possible D gene is TRBD1 (5 bases). Germline loops: CDR1 MDHEN, CDR2 SYDVKM. The CDR3 length is 13 residues. Trimming removed 4 bases from V and 4 bases from J, with 10 bases in between. CDR3: CASSSRDGYGYTF. In DNA form, the CDR3 reads TGTGCCAGCAGTTCGCGGGACGGCTATGGCTACACCTTC.

The gene calls are TRBV19 and TRBJ1-2, with 7 bases matching TRBD1. Trimming at V came to 9 bases and at J to 2 bases, leaving 12 bases not matched to a gene. This CDR3 has 15 amino acids. Germline CDR1 is LNHDA and CDR2 is SQIVND (reference sequence). In nucleotides, the CDR3 is TGTGCCAGCACCCCTGGAAGGGGGCCGAACTATGGCTACACCTTC. This translates into CASTPGRGPNYGYTF. Using reference TRBV19 and TRBJ1-2 for the parts outside the CDR3, the full variable domain is DGGITQSPKYLFRKEGQNVTLSCEQNLNHDAMYWYRQDPGQGLRLIYYSQIVNDFQKGDIAEGYSVSREKKESFPLTVTSAQKNPTAFYLCASTPGRGPNYGYTFGSGTRLTVV.

The chain uses TRBV7-9 and TRBJ1-2, with D tentatively TRBD1 (5 bases). The germline CDR1 and CDR2 sequences are SEHNR and FQNEAQ (reference sequence). This CDR3 is built from 15 residues. The V end lost 5 bases, the J end lost 6 bases, and 19 bases lay between the germline ends. As DNA, the CDR3 is TGTGCCAGCAGCCACCAGGGCGACGGGGGACATGGCTACACCTTC. Its translation: CASSHQGDGGHGYTF.

This chain uses TRBV7-8 with TRBJ2-7; 8 bases agree with TRBD2. This CDR3 is built from 14 residues. V lost 3 bases and J lost 1; bases outside the gene matches: 2. From germline, CDR1 is SGHVS and CDR2 FQNEAQ. The CDR3 bases are TGTGCCAGCAGCTTGACGGGAGGGTCCTACGAGCAGTACTTC. This sequence encodes CASSLTGGSYEQYF.

This sequence joins TRBV20-1 and TRBJ1-4, with a weak D call TRBD1 (5 bases). The CDR3 spans 14 residues. Trimming removed 3 bases from V and 7 bases from J, with 15 bases in between. The V gene's germline CDR1 is DFQATT and CDR2 SNEGSKA (reference sequence). CDR3 sequence reads: CSASWRRGFEKLFF. The CDR3 nucleotides are TGCAGTGCTAGTTGGAGGAGGGGTTTTGAAAAACTGTTTTTT.

This sequence joins TRBV18 and TRBJ1-5; TRBD1 might be the D (5 bases). The germline V gene encodes CDR1 KGHSH and CDR2 LQKENI. The ends were cut back, 2 bases at V and 3 bases at J, with 11 bases in the middle. CDR3 length: 15 residues. The CDR3 bases are TGTGCCAGCTCACCAGATCGGGGGAACAATCAGCCCCAGCATTTT. Translated: CASSPDRGNNQPQHF.

V gene TRBV10-3 combines with J gene TRBJ2-4; 7 bases align to TRBD2. V lost 0 bases and J lost 7; bases outside the gene matches: 6. Per the germline V gene, CDR1 is ENHRY and CDR2 is SYGVKD. There are 15 residues in the CDR3. The CDR3, as DNA: TGTGCCATCAGTGAGTCTGGCGGGAGCAATAACATTCAGTACTTC. Its protein product is CAISESGGSNNIQYF.

The chain links TRBV4-2 to TRBJ2-2; 9 bases are shared with TRBD2. The CDR3 contains 16 residues. V trimming: 3 bases; J trimming: 2 bases; junction bases outside the gene matches: 4. Germline loops: CDR1 LGHNA, CDR2 YNFKEQ. The CDR3 DNA reads as TGTGCCAGCAGCCAGGCCGGGACTAGCAACACCGGGGAGCTGTTTTTT. Its translation: CASSQAGTSNTGELFF.

This clone was seen only a few times. The rearrangement uses TRBV4-1 and TRBJ2-7; 9 nucleotides align to TRBD2. Germline-derived CDR1 and CDR2 are MGHRA and YSYEKL. Losses at the gene ends were 3 bases for V and 2 bases for J; bases not matched to a gene: 5. The CDR3 loop spans 15 amino acids. The DNA for the CDR3 is TGCGCCAGCAGCCACAGCGGGAGGCCAGCCTACGAGCAGTACTTC. Encoded protein: CASSHSGRPAYEQYF.

The chain joins TRBV28 to TRBJ1-2; D is possibly TRBD1 (5 bases). Germline V gene lookup returns CDR1 MDHEN and CDR2 SYDVKM. The length of the CDR3 is 14 residues. The V end lost 3 bases, the J end lost 4 bases, and 12 bases lay between the germline ends. This chain's CDR3 is CASSFGRGVYGYTF. The CDR3 DNA follows: TGTGCCAGCAGTTTTGGCCGGGGGGTCTATGGCTACACCTTC.

This chain uses TRBV28 with TRBJ2-1, with TRBD2 matching over 9 bases. CDR3 size: 17 residues. Unmatched junction bases numbered 15, after V lost 3 bases and J lost 9 bases. Germline loops: CDR1 MDHEN, CDR2 SYDVKM. The CDR3 spells CASSFRVAGAWGTEQFF. CDR3 DNA: TGTGCCAGCAGTTTTCGAGTAGCGGGAGCTTGGGGAACTGAGCAGTTCTTC.

V is TRBV7-6 and J is TRBJ1-4; 9 nucleotides agree with TRBD1. Trimming took 5 bases from V and 10 from J; bases not matched to a gene: 11. CDR3 length: 15 amino acids. Germline V gene sequence: CDR1 SGHVS, CDR2 FNYEAQ. The CDR3 protein is CASSDRGQGRGKLFF. The CDR3 DNA sequence: TGTGCCAGCAGCGACAGGGGACAGGGTCGTGGAAAACTGTTTTTT.

V usage is TRBV5-1 and J usage is TRBJ2-1; 8 nucleotides match TRBD1. Losses at the gene ends were 4 bases for V and 7 bases for J; bases not matched to a gene: 10. The CDR3 spans 15 residues. Germline-derived CDR1 and CDR2 are SGHRS and YFSETQ. CDR3 residues: CASSQGTGGRNEQFF. CDR3 in DNA: TGCGCCAGCAGCCAAGGGACAGGAGGGCGGAATGAGCAGTTCTTC.

The chain recombines TRBV10-3 with TRBJ1-2, with 9 bases fitting TRBD1. The CDR3 totals 16 residues. Germline V gene sequence: CDR1 ENHRY, CDR2 SYGVKD. After removal of 2 bases from V and 4 bases from J, the junction contained 8 bases not matched to a gene. The CDR3 coding sequence is TGTGCCATCAGTGAGGCCGGGACAGGGACATCCTATGGCTACACCTTC. Its protein product is CAISEAGTGTSYGYTF.

This chain uses TRBV27 with TRBJ1-2; D gene uncertain. The CDR3 spans 16 residues. Germline CDR1 reads MNHEY; CDR2 reads SMNVEV (reference sequence). The V gene lost 5 bases and the J gene lost 4 bases, with 20 bases spanning the gap. The CDR3 region is CASSGGGAVPAYGYTF. The CDR3 DNA is TGTGCCAGCAGTGGCGGAGGAGCCGTCCCGGCCTATGGCTACACCTTC.

V usage is TRBV18 and J usage is TRBJ1-1; TRBD1 matches 9 bases. Germline loops: CDR1 KGHSH, CDR2 LQKENI. This CDR3 is built from 16 residues. V lost 3 bases to trimming and J lost 2 bases; unmatched junction nucleotides: 7. CDR3 coding DNA: TGTGCCAGCTCACCGAATAAGGGACAGGGTAACACTGAAGCTTTCTTT. Residues: CASSPNKGQGNTEAFF.

The gene calls are TRBV7-7 and TRBJ2-2, with 9 bases identical to TRBD1. The germline CDR1 and CDR2 sequences are SSHAT and FNYEAQ (reference sequence). This CDR3 is built from 17 residues. V gave up 4 bases and J gave up 2 bases; unmatched junction bases: 8. The CDR3 DNA reads TGTGCCAGCAGCTCTCTAAACAGGGGGCCAAACACCGGGGAGCTGTTTTTT. It codes for CASSSLNRGPNTGELFF.